This TCR beta chain was sequenced during a study of blood T cell repertoires in COVID-19. As for the study in general: The study drew acute and convalescent COVID-19 samples from the United States, Italy and Spain. PBMCs, B-cell-depleted T cells, or T cells provided the cDNA or gDNA that made up the material.

Germline V gene lookup returns CDR1 KGHSH and CDR2 LQKENI. The CDR3 extends over 12 amino acids. Trimming cost V 6 bases and J 7 bases, with 12 bases left between them. Authors' methods: Scientists estimated how many nucleated cells there were by amplifying reference gene primers. Here immunoSEQ multiplex PCR was the method, and the copy in TCRdb shows in-frame clones only, minus some. V, J and clone size are those of that table, while D and trimming were read from the DNA. The sample includes about 130,000 clones, about 80% seen only once; the top ten take about 11%. The chain couples TRBV18 to TRBJ1-1; D is perhaps TRBD1 (5 bases). The sequenced material came from peripheral blood. The sequence derives from a man in his 60s with acute or convalescent COVID-19. The CDR3 spells CASSHPGGEAFF. The CDR3 DNA sequence: TGTGCCAGCTCTCACCCGGGGGGTGAAGCTTTCTTT.